This TCR beta chain derives from a study of blood T cell repertoires in COVID-19. This CDR3 has 15 residues. V was trimmed by 0 bases and J by 1 base, leaving 10 bases between them. CDR1 and CDR2 (germline): SGHNT, YYREEE (reference sequence). Some clones are missing from TCRdb's copy, which holds only in-frame ones; the method was immunoSEQ multiplex PCR. Of approximately 400,000 clones detected, 70% to 85% appear once; the ten largest clones hold 0.85% to 1.3%. The receptor was derived from a human donor with acute or convalescent COVID-19. The donor label of this sample is uncertain. The sequenced sample was peripheral blood. V and J are TRBV5-4 and TRBJ1-2; D might be TRBD1 (5 bases). In DNA, the CDR3 is TGTGCCAGCAGCTTGGCCTCGGGACTTAACTATGGCTACACCTTC. Its translation: CASSLASGLNYGYTF.